The entry that follows covers one T cell receptor beta chain sequence. Germline CDR1 is LGHNT and CDR2 is FRNRAP. This CDR3 is built from 15 residues. The J segment lost 5 bases and the V segment lost 3 bases, leaving 6 bases of the junction unmatched. These data come from a study of shared clonotypes between healthy human individuals. Libraries were prepared by immunoSEQ multiplex PCR; TCRdb keeps only in-frame clonotypes and omits some of them. Here the sample spans roughly 1,600,000 clones, approximately 98.5% being singletons. The sequencing sample was made of naive CD4+ T cells sorted from blood. Sample subset: CD45RA+ positively selected. The origin of this receptor is a man younger than 45 in good health. This rearrangement joins TRBV12-5 to TRBJ2-2; TRBD1 aligns across 7 bases. In DNA form, the CDR3 reads TGTGCTAGTGGTTTCTCGACAGGGTGGACCGGGGAGCTGTTTTTT. This codes for CASGFSTGWTGELFF.